The rows below give T cell receptor beta chains drawn from one sample of a study of shared clonotypes between healthy human individuals. Some clones are missing from TCRdb's copy, which holds only in-frame ones; the method was immunoSEQ multiplex PCR. The top ten hold about 0.21% of the sample, which has fewer than 850,000 clones, 96% seen once. Sequencing was done on a sample of naive CD8+ T cells sorted from blood. These receptors were taken from a man aged 25-45 years in good health. Each CDR3 is given without its conserved first and last residue.

v_gene,CDR3aa
TRBV6-5,ASSPGTGRLNEQY
TRBV15,ATSSKRDSETQY
TRBV5-1,ASSTGLAGSSYEQY
TRBV7-9,ASSPGISRIGTEAF
TRBV11-2,ASSQWGLYNEQF
TRBV5-4,ASSLDYQETQY
TRBV7-6,ASSLARGIGLSSYNEQF
TRBV7-9,ASSSQGSIEAF
TRBV7-8,ASSLALAANEQF
TRBV5-1,ASSTGTSGGQF
TRBV2,ATPGLANTGELF
TRBV27,ASSFSVGTGNEQF
TRBV7-7,AGSLDRGTEAF
TRBV4-2,ASSQGGTQEEQY
TRBV19,ASSMNDRYLGDTQY
TRBV9,ASSEHNEQF
TRBV27,ASSLFLGGNQPQH
TRBV7-9,ASSFGPIGTTGNEQF
TRBV7-9,ASSLGKSGRVRGEQF
TRBV7-9,ASSHRTPGHRTGELF
TRBV10-2,ASGHTEAF
TRBV7-9,ASSPTRTGVYNEQF
TRBV7-3,ASSSSNTDTQY
TRBV5-3,ARLFGGRADEQY
TRBV6-1,ASSEAPVYRGAQPQH